The clone carrying this TCR beta chain was seen just once. This sample is part of a study of T cell responses to AZD1222 COVID-19 vaccine. Generated by immunoSEQ multiplex PCR, the TCRdb table keeps only in-frame clones and is missing some. The sample consists of 150,000 or so clones, less than 95% of them appearing once. V was shortened by 3 bases and J by 0 bases, with 14 bases between the two germline ends. The CDR3 loop spans 15 amino acids. Per the germline V gene, CDR1 is DFQATT and CDR2 is SNEGSKA (reference sequence). This chain uses TRBV20-1 with TRBJ2-5; D is unclear. The sequenced sample was peripheral blood, obtained 28 days after the second AZD1222 dose. This receptor was obtained from an adult who received the AZD1222 COVID-19 vaccine. For the CDR3, the DNA is TGCAGTGCTAGTTGGCAGGCTACGTACCAAGAGACCCAGTACTTC. Translated, it gives CSASWQATYQETQYF.